The 20 T cell receptor beta chains below were found in one sample sequenced in a study of human T cells and chemical hapten exposure. TCRdb analysed the RACE reads with MiXCR anew, one entry per CDR3 protein. This table holds 180,000 or so distinct CDR3 sequences, 13% to 15% found once. Time point meaning: patch test 1, 2 weeks after DPC sensitization. The treatment was: therapeutic diphenylcyclopropenone sensitization with weekly scalp DPC. Sequences were derived from whole blood, sampled in connection with sensitization to the hapten diphenylcyclopropenone (DPC). These receptors were taken from a woman in her twenties or thirties with alopecia areata. Some clones in this sample may be carry-over from other donors' samples.

The genes are TRBV28 and TRBJ2-7; D gene uncertain. Germline V gives CDR1 MDHEN, CDR2 SYDVKM. V was shortened by 6 bases and J by 0 bases, with 15 bases between the two germline ends. This CDR3 has 15 residues. CDR3 amino acids: CASRPQAGISYEQYF. CDR3 bases: TGTGCCAGCAGACCCCAGGCCGGTATCTCCTACGAGCAGTACTTC.

The V call is TRBV9, the J call TRBJ2-2; D uncertain. Looked up from germline, CDR1 is SGDLS and CDR2 is YYNGEE. This CDR3 has 12 amino acids. Trimming cost V 0 bases and J 3 bases, with 0 bases left between them. The CDR3 nucleotides are TGTGCCAGCAGCGTAGACACCGGGGAGCTGTTTTTT. It specifies CASSVDTGELFF.

The genes are TRBV6-1 and TRBJ2-3, with TRBD1 as a possible D gene (5 bases). CDR1 is MNHNS and CDR2 is SASEGT in the germline V gene. The CDR3 is 12 amino acids. The V end lost 10 bases, the J end lost 1 base, and 9 bases lay between the germline ends. In nucleotides, the CDR3 is TGTGCCACGACACAGGGCACAGATACGCAGTATTTT. Translation gives CATTQGTDTQYF.

The chain couples TRBV2 to TRBJ2-1, with 8 bases fitting TRBD2. Per the germline V gene, CDR1 is SNHLY and CDR2 is FYNNEI. The CDR3 runs 13 residues. J was trimmed by 7 bases and V by 6 bases; bases with no gene match: 5. The CDR3 nucleotides read TGTGCCAGCAGGGTCGGGGGGGCGAATGAGCAGTTCTTC. Translation gives CASRVGGANEQFF.

This clonotype occurred many times. This chain uses TRBV7-3 with TRBJ2-1; a weak D match, TRBD2 (6 bases). The CDR3 is 14 residues long. Between the trimmed V and J ends, which lost 3 bases and 6 bases, there was a span of 12 bases. CDR1 is SGHTA and CDR2 is FQGTGA in the germline V gene. CDR3 sequence (DNA): TGTGCCAGCAGCTTGGTCGGGGGTGTCAATGAGCAGTTCTTC. Protein product: CASSLVGGVNEQFF.

Ten or more counts support this clonotype. The chain employs TRBV11-2 and TRBJ2-7; D might be TRBD2 (6 bases). The germline V and J ends were trimmed by 5 bases and 7 bases, with 15 bases remaining between them. CDR1 is SGHAT, CDR2 FQNNGV, per germline. This CDR3 contains 13 residues. CDR3 residues: CASSRPGLGEQYF. CDR3 DNA: TGTGCCAGCAGCCGACCGGGACTCGGAGAGCAGTACTTC.

This clonotype appeared a few times. V usage is TRBV3-1 and J usage is TRBJ2-1; possible D gene TRBD2, 6 bases. The V gene's germline CDR1 is LGHDT and CDR2 YNNKEL (reference sequence). The CDR3 loop spans 12 amino acids. V lost 2 bases to trimming and J lost 12 bases, with 11 bases between them. The CDR3 region has the DNA TGTGCCAGCAGCCAACCCGGGACTGGGCAGTTCTTC. Its translation is CASSQPGTGQFF.

This clonotype showed up just a few times. The genes are TRBV7-9 and TRBJ2-1, with D possibly matching TRBD2 (6 bases). Germline CDR1 is SEHNR and CDR2 is FQNEAQ (reference sequence). The CDR3 contains 15 residues. V lost 5 bases and J lost 7, with 18 bases in between. The CDR3 is CASSPQEGNWNEQFF. CDR3 nucleotide sequence: TGTGCCAGCAGCCCACAGGAGGGTAACTGGAATGAGCAGTTCTTC. Using reference TRBV7-9 and TRBJ2-1 for the parts outside the CDR3, the full variable domain is DTGVSQNPRHKITKRGQNVTFRCDPISEHNRLYWYRQTLGQGPEFLTYFQNEAQLEKSRLLSDRFSAERPKGSFSTLEIQRTEQGDSAMYLCASSPQEGNWNEQFFGPGTRLTVL.

The chain combines TRBV29-1 with TRBJ2-1, with 9 bases matching TRBD2. The germline V gene encodes CDR1 SQVTM and CDR2 ANQGSEA. V shed 8 bases, J shed 5 bases, and the junction held 10 bases outside the gene matches. The CDR3 runs to 14 residues. The CDR3 coding sequence is TGCAGCCTTGCGGGGGCGGGAGGGAACAATGAGCAGTTCTTC. Translation gives CSLAGAGGNNEQFF.

This clonotype was seen only a few times. The gene calls are TRBV19 and TRBJ2-6; the D gene is possibly TRBD2 (7 bases). Trimming took off 3 bases at V and 0 bases at J, with 15 bases between the two ends. Germline lookup yields CDR1 LNHDA and CDR2 SQIVND (reference sequence). The length of the CDR3 is 18 residues. The CDR3 loop reads CASSIPGGLGSGANVLTF. CDR3 DNA: TGTGCCAGTAGTATTCCCGGGGGGCTAGGCTCTGGGGCCAACGTCCTGACTTTC.

This clonotype has a count of ten or more. The chain carries TRBV2 and TRBJ1-4; D ambiguous. CDR3 size: 13 residues. Trimming stripped 10 bases from V and 5 bases from J, with 14 bases between. Germline V gene sequence: CDR1 SNHLY, CDR2 FYNNEI. In DNA, the CDR3 is TGTGCCACCTCGACTGAGAGAAATGAAAAACTGTTTTTT. It is translated as CATSTERNEKLFF. The variable domain in full, with the rest retrieved from reference TRBV2 and TRBJ1-4, is EPEVTQTPSHQVTQMGQEVILRCVPISNHLYFYWYRQILGQKVEFLVSFYNNEISEKSEIFDDQFSVERPDGSNFTLKIRSTKLEDSAMYFCATSTERNEKLFFGSGTQLSVL.

This clonotype has more than one count but fewer than ten. V gene TRBV5-5 combines with J gene TRBJ1-5, with D possibly TRBD1 on 6 matching bases. CDR3 length: 16 residues. Trimming cost V 0 bases and J 6 bases, with 16 bases left between them. Germline V gives CDR1 SGHKS, CDR2 YYEKEE (reference sequence). CDR3 loop: CASSLGPQGTVQPQHF. The CDR3 DNA follows: TGTGCCAGCAGCTTGGGTCCACAGGGTACGGTTCAGCCCCAGCATTTT.

This clonotype has only a few counts. The chain links TRBV5-1 to TRBJ1-2, with no clear D. The CDR3 sequence is 14 residues long. Germline-derived CDR1 and CDR2 are SGHRS and YFSETQ. V gave up 0 bases and J gave up 5 bases, with 11 bases separating them. The DNA of the CDR3 is TGCGCCAGCAGCTTGGATACAGTCTTGTATGGCTACACCTTC. The encoded protein is CASSLDTVLYGYTF.

This clonotype appeared many times. This chain joins TRBV25-1 and TRBJ1-1, with D hard to call. The CDR3 contains 11 residues. CDR1 and CDR2 (germline): MGHDK, SYGVNS. Trimming cost V 8 bases and J 0 bases, with 4 bases left between them. This CDR3 reads CASGVNTEAFF. The CDR3 DNA reads TGTGCCAGCGGGGTGAACACTGAAGCTTTCTTT.

J is TRBJ1-2 and V is TRBV30, with D possibly TRBD1 on 6 matching bases. V gave up 2 bases and J gave up 7 bases, with 17 bases separating them. The CDR3 spans 14 residues. From germline, CDR1 is GTSNPN and CDR2 SVGIG (reference sequence). CDR3 DNA: TGTGCCTGGAGTTCATTACAGGGAATGTCTGGCTACACCTTC. It translates to CAWSSLQGMSGYTF. The full variable domain, rest sourced from reference TRBV30 and TRBJ1-2, is SQTIHQWPATLVQPVGSPLSLECTVEGTSNPNLYWYRQAAGRGLQLLFYSVGIGQISSEVPQNLSASRPQDRQFILSSKKLLLSDSGFYLCAWSSLQGMSGYTFGSGTRLTVV.

This clonotype showed up many times. This sequence joins TRBV29-1 and TRBJ2-5; 7 bases are a match to TRBD1. J gave up 5 bases and V 6 bases, and 0 bases lay outside the gene matches. Germline loops: CDR1 SQVTM, CDR2 ANQGSEA. This CDR3 spans 10 amino acids. The CDR3: CSVGQETQYF. The CDR3 DNA reads TGCAGCGTGGGACAGGAGACCCAGTACTTC.

This clonotype was counted only a few times. This chain uses TRBV9 with TRBJ2-7; TRBD1 is a possible D gene (6 bases). Trimming removed 4 bases at V and 7 bases at J, with 18 bases between. Germline V CDR1 and CDR2: SGDLS, YYNGEE. This CDR3 contains 14 residues. CDR3 bases: TGTGCCAGCAGCCCTCGACCAGGGGCGGGTGAGCAGTACTTC. It is translated as CASSPRPGAGEQYF.

This clonotype occurred many times. The V and J genes are TRBV20-1 and TRBJ2-1, with 8 nucleotides matching TRBD1. Germline values: CDR1 DFQATT, CDR2 SNEGSKA (reference sequence). The junction had 18 bases not matched to a gene; V was cut back by 3 bases and J by 5 bases. The CDR3 contains 18 residues. DNA for the CDR3: TGCAGTGCTAGTGCCTTCTTACACCCCGGGACAGGAGACAATGAGCAGTTCTTC. It translates to CSASAFLHPGTGDNEQFF.

This clonotype was recorded only once. The rearrangement uses TRBV18 and TRBJ2-7; D remains unclear. V was clipped by 6 bases and J by 2 bases, with 11 bases between them. Germline V gene sequence: CDR1 KGHSH, CDR2 LQKENI. CDR3 length: 13 amino acids. CDR3 region: CASSQGRTYEQYF. CDR3 bases: TGTGCCAGCTCCCAAGGGCGGACCTACGAGCAGTACTTC.

The chain carries TRBV28 and TRBJ1-2; D remains unclear. The V gene's germline CDR1 is MDHEN and CDR2 SYDVKM. The CDR3 consists of 12 residues. The V gene lost 1 base and the J gene lost 8 bases, with 8 bases spanning the gap. This CDR3 reads CASSLFSKGYTF. DNA for the CDR3: TGTGCCAGCAGTTTATTCAGTAAGGGCTACACCTTC.